This T cell receptor (beta chain) was identified during a study of blood T cells in healthy people across ages. Trimming took 7 bases from V and 0 from J; bases not matched to a gene: 8. Per germline, CDR1 ENHRY and CDR2 SYGVKD. CDR3 length: 16 amino acids. Primed by a sample-barcoded 5' primer and a J-beta primer mix, a second PCR proceeded for about 6 to 11 cycles. Unique molecular identifiers of 12 random nucleotides labeled each cDNA. There were at least 3 million CDR3-containing paired-end reads obtained from each sample. In TCRdb, the 5' RACE reads were re-called with MiXCR into one record per CDR3 protein. The data contain more than 700,000 distinct CDR3 sequences, 46% of them singletons. General study results and limits: Long-lived donors carried more naive CD4+ cells and greater diversity than aged donors. Using unsorted PBMCs precluded a conclusive naive versus antigen-experienced comparison.

In this sample, this clonotype turned up a few times. Antigen specificity is unknown. The chain carries TRBV10-3 and TRBJ2-1; 8 nucleotides align to TRBD2. This receptor was obtained from a man aged 80 or over in good health. Material for sequencing was blood. In DNA, the CDR3 is TGTGCCATCAAGGGGCTAGCGGGTTCCTCCTACAATGAGCAGTTCTTC. Translation: CAIKGLAGSSYNEQFF.